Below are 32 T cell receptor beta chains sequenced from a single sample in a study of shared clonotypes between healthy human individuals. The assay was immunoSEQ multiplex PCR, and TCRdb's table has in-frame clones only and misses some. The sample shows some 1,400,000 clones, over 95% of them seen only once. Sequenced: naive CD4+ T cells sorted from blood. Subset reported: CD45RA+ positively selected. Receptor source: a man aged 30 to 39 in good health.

The CDR3 loop reads CASSRRDRGDNEKLFF. For the CDR3, the DNA is TGTGCCAGCAGTCGCCGGGACAGGGGGGATAATGAAAAACTGTTTTTT. The rearrangement joins TRBV2 to TRBJ1-4; 11 positions match TRBD1. The CDR3 consists of 16 residues. The germline V gene encodes CDR1 SNHLY and CDR2 FYNNEI. The trim removed 5 bases at V and 4 bases at J, leaving 6 bases unmatched.

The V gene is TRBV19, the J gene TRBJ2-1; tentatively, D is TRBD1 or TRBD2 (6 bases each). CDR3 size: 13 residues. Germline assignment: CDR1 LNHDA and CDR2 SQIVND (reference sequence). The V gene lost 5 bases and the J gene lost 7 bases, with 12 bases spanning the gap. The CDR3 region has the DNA TGTGCCAGTAGTCCCCGAGGGGGGAATGAGCAGTTCTTC. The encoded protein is CASSPRGGNEQFF.

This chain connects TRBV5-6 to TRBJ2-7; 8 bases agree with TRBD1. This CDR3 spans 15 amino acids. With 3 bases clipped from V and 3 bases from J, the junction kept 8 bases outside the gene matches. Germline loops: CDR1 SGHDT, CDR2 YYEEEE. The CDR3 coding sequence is TGTGCCAGCAGCTCGCCTACAGGGGGAGACTACGAGCAGTACTTC. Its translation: CASSSPTGGDYEQYF.

This CDR3 is CASRGRPYGYTF. CDR3 nucleotide sequence: TGTGCCAGTAGGGGCAGACCCTATGGCTACACCTTC. The chain carries TRBV19 and TRBJ1-2; the D is unclear. Germline CDR1 is LNHDA and CDR2 is SQIVND (reference sequence). CDR3 length: 12 residues. Trimming took 6 bases from V and 4 from J, leaving 9 bases between them.

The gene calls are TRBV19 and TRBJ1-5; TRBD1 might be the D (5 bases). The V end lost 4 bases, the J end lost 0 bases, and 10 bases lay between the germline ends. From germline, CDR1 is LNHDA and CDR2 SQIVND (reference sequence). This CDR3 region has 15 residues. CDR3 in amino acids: CASSRDGYSNQPQHF. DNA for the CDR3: TGTGCCAGTAGTAGGGACGGATATAGCAATCAGCCCCAGCATTTT.

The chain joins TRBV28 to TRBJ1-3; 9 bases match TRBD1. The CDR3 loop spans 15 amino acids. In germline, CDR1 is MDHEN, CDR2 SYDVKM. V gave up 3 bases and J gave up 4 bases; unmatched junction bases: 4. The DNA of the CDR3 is TGTGCCAGCAGTTTTAACAGGGGGCCCGGAAACACCATATATTTT. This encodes CASSFNRGPGNTIYF.

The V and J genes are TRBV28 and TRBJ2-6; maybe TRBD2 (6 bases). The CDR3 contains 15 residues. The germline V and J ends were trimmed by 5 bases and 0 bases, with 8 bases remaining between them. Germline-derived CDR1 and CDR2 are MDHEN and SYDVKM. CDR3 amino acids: CASSARDSGANVLTF. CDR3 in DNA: TGTGCCAGCAGTGCGCGGGACTCTGGGGCCAACGTCCTGACTTTC.

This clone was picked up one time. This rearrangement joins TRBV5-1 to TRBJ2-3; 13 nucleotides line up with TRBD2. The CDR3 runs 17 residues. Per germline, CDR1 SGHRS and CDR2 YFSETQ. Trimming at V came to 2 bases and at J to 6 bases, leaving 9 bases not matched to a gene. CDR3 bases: TGCGCCAGCAGCTTCGGGACTAGCGGGACGCCGCGGGATACGCAGTATTTT. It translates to CASSFGTSGTPRDTQYF.

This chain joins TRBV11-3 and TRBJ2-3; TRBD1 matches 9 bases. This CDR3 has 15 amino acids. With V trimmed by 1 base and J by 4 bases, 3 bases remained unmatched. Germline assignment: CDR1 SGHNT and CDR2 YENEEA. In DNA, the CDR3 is TGTGCCAGCAGCTTAGCGCGGACAGGGGCAGATACGCAGTATTTT. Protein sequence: CASSLARTGADTQYF. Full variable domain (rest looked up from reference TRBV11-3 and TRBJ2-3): EAGVVQSPRYKIIEKKQPVAFWCNPISGHNTLYWYLQNLGQGPELLIRYENEEAVDDSQLPKDRFSAERLKGVDSTLKIQPAELGDSAVYLCASSLARTGADTQYFGPGTRLTVL.

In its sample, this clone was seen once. CDR3 sequence (DNA): TGTGCCAGCAGCTCCGACCAGGGAGTGTTTGAAGAGACCCAGTACTTC. It specifies CASSSDQGVFEETQYF. The rearrangement joins TRBV5-4 to TRBJ2-5; D possibly uses TRBD1 or TRBD2 (5 bases each). The V end lost 3 bases, the J end lost 3 bases, and 18 bases lay between the germline ends. Germline CDR1 reads SGHNT; CDR2 reads YYREEE (reference sequence). The CDR3 is 16 amino acids.

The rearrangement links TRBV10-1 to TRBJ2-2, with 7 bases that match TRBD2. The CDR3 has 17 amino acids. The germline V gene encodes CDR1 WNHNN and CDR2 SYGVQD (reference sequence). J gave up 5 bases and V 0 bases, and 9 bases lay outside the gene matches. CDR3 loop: CASSESTPPRETGELFF. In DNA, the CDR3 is TGCGCCAGCAGTGAGTCGACTCCCCCGCGGGAGACCGGGGAGCTGTTTTTT.

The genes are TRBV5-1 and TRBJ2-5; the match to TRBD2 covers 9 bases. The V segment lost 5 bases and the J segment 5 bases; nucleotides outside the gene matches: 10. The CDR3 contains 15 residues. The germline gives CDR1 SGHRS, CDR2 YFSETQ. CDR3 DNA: TGCGCCAGCAGAGGTCTTAGCGGGAGCGGCGAGACCCAGTACTTC. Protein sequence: CASRGLSGSGETQYF.

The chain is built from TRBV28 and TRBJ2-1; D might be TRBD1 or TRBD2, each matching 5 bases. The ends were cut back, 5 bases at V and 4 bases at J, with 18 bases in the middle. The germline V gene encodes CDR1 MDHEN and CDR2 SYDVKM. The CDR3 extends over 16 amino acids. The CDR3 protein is CASSPTRTGPYNEQFF. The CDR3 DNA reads TGTGCCAGCAGTCCTACTCGGACGGGGCCTTACAATGAGCAGTTCTTC. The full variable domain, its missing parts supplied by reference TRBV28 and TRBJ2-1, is DVKVTQSSRYLVKRTGEKVFLECVQDMDHENMFWYRQDPGLGLRLIYFSYDVKMKEKGDIPEGYSVSREKKERFSLILESASTNQTSMYLCASSPTRTGPYNEQFFGPGTRLTVL.

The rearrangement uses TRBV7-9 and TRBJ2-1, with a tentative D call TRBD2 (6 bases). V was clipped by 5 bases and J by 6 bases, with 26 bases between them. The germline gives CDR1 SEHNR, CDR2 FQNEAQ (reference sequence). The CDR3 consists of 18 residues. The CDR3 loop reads CASSPRREDQAHFNEQFF. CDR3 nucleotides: TGTGCCAGCAGCCCTAGGAGGGAGGACCAGGCGCACTTCAATGAGCAGTTCTTC.

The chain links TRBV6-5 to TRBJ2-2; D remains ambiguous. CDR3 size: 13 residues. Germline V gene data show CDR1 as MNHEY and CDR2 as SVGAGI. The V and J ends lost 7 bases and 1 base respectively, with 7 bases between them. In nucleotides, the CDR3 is TGTGCCAGCATCATGGAGAACACCGGGGAGCTGTTTTTT. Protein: CASIMENTGELFF.

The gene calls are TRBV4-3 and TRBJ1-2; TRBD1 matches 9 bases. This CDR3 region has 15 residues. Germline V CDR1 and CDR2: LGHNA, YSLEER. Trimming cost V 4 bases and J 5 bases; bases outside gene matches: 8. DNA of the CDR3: TGCGCCAGCAGCCTAAACCTCGACAGGGGGTATGGCTACACCTTC. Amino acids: CASSLNLDRGYGYTF.

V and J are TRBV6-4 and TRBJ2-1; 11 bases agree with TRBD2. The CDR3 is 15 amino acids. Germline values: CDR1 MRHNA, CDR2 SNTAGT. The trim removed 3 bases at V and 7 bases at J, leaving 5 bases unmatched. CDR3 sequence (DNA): TGTGCCAGCAGTGAACTAGCGGGAGCGGTAAATGAGCAGTTCTTC. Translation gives CASSELAGAVNEQFF.

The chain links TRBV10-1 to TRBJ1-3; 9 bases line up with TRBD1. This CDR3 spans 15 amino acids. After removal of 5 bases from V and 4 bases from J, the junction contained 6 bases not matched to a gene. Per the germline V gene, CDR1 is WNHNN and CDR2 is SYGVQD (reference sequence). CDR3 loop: CASSRQGEKGNTIYF. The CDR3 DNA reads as TGCGCCAGCAGTCGACAGGGGGAGAAAGGAAACACCATATATTTT.

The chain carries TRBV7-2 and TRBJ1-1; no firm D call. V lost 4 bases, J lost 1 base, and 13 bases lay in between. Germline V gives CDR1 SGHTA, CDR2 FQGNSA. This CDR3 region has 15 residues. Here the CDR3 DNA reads TGTGCCAGCAGCTCCCAACAGTGGGCGAACACTGAAGCTTTCTTT. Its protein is CASSSQQWANTEAFF.

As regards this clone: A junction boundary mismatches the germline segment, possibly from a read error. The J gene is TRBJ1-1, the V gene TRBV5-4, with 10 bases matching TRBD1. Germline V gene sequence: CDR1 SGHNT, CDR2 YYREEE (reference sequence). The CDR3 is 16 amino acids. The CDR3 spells CASSSTPGQGNPEAFF. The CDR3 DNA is TGTGCCAGCAGCTCTACGCCGGGACAGGGGAACCCTGAAGCTTTCTTT.

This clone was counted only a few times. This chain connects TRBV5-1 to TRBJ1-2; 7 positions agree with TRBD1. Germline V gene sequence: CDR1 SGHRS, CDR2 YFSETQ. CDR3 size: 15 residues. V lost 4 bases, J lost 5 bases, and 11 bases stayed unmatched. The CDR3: CASSPGQPLGYGYTF. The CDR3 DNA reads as TGCGCCAGCAGCCCGGGACAGCCCCTCGGTTATGGCTACACCTTC.

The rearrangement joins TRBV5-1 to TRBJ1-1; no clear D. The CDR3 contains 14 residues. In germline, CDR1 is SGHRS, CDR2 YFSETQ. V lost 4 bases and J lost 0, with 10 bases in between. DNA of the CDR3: TGCGCCAGCAGCCAAAAAAATATGAACACTGAAGCTTTCTTT. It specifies CASSQKNMNTEAFF.

The CDR3 bases are TGTGCCAGTAGTCCGGGGCTAAGCACAGATACGCAGTATTTT. It encodes CASSPGLSTDTQYF. The chain employs TRBV19 and TRBJ2-3; either TRBD1 or TRBD2 may supply D (5 bases each). This CDR3 is 14 amino acids long. V was shortened by 5 bases and J by 0 bases, with 9 bases between the two germline ends. The germline gives CDR1 LNHDA, CDR2 SQIVND (reference sequence).

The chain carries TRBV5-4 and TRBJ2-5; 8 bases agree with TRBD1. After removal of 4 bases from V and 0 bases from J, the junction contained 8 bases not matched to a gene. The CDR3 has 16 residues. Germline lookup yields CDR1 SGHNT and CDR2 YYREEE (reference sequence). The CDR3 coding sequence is TGTGCCAGCAGCAAGACAGGGGCTGAGTACCAAGAGACCCAGTACTTC. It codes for CASSKTGAEYQETQYF.

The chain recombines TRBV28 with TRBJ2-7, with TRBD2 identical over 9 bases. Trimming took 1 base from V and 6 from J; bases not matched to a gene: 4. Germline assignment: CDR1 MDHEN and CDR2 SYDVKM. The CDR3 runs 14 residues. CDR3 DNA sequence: TGTGCCAGCAGTTTATTAGCGGGAGTACCCGAGCAGTACTTC. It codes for CASSLLAGVPEQYF.

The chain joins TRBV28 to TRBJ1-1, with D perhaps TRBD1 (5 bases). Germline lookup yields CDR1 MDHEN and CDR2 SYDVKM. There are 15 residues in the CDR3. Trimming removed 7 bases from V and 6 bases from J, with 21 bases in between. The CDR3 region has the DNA TGTGCCAGCACCCAACCGACGGGGGGGTTTTCTGAAGCTTTCTTT. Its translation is CASTQPTGGFSEAFF.

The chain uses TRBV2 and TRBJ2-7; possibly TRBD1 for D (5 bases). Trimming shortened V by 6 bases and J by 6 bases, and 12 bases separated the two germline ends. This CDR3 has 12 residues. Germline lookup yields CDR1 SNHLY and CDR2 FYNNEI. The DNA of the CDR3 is TGTGCCAGCAGGGGTCAGGGTAGCGAGCAGTACTTC. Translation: CASRGQGSEQYF. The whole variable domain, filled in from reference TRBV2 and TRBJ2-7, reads EPEVTQTPSHQVTQMGQEVILRCVPISNHLYFYWYRQILGQKVEFLVSFYNNEISEKSEIFDDQFSVERPDGSNFTLKIRSTKLEDSAMYFCASRGQGSEQYFGPGTRLTVT.

The CDR3: CASSIGTGGQNTIYF. Written as DNA, the CDR3 is TGCGCCAGCAGCATCGGTACAGGGGGGCAAAACACCATATATTTT. J is TRBJ1-3 and V is TRBV5-1; 8 bases are a match to TRBD1. From germline, CDR1 is SGHRS and CDR2 YFSETQ. The CDR3 is 15 amino acids. The trim removed 4 bases at V and 6 bases at J, leaving 9 bases unmatched. Full variable domain (remainder filled in from reference TRBV5-1 and TRBJ1-3): KAGVTQTPRYLIKTRGQQVTLSCSPISGHRSVSWYQQTPGQGLQFLFEYFSETQRNKGNFPGRFSGRQFSNSRSEMNVSTLELGDSALYLCASSIGTGGQNTIYFGEGSWLTVV.

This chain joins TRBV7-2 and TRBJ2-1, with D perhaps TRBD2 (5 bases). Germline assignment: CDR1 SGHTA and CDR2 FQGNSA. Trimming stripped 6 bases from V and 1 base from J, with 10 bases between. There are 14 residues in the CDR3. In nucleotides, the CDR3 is TGTGCCAGCAGTTCGCGGGTATCCTACAATGAGCAGTTCTTC. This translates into CASSSRVSYNEQFF.

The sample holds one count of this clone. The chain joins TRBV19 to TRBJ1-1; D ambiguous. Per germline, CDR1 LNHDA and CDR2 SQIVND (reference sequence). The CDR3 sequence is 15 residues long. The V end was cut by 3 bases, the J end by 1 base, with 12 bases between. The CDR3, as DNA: TGTGCCAGTAGTATTTATGCAGGCGGGAACACTGAAGCTTTCTTT. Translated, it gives CASSIYAGGNTEAFF. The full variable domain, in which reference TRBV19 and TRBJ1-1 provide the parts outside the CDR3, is DGGITQSPKYLFRKEGQNVTLSCEQNLNHDAMYWYRQDPGQGLRLIYYSQIVNDFQKGDIAEGYSVSREKKESFPLTVTSAQKNPTAFYLCASSIYAGGNTEAFFGQGTRLTVV.

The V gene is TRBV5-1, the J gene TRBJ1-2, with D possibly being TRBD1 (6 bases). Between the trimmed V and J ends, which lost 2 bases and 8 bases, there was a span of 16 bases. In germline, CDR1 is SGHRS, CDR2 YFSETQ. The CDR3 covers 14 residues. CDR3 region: CASSLQGAEEGYTF. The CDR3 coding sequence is TGCGCCAGCAGCTTACAGGGCGCCGAGGAGGGCTACACCTTC.

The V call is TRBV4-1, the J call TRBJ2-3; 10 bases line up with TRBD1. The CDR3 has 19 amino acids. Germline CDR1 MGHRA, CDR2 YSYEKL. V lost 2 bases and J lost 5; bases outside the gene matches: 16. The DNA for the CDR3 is TGCGCCAGCAGCCAAAGGGTTTATAAGACAGGGGGCGCAGAAGATACGCAGTATTTT. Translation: CASSQRVYKTGGAEDTQYF.